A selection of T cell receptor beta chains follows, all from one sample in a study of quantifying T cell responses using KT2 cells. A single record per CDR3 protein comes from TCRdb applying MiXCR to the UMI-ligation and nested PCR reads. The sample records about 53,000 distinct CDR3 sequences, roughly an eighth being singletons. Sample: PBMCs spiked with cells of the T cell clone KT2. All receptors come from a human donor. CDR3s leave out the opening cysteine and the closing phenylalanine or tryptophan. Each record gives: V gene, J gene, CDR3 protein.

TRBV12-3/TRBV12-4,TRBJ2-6,ASRVGLSGANVLT
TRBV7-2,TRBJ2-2,ASSLNLANTGELF
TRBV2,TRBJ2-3,ASSERFSQY
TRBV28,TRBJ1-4,AISRGIANEKLF
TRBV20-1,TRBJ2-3,SARRMRGWSSTDTQY
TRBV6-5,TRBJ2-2,ASSPGVSTGELF
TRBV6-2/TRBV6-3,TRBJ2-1,ASSNAGMQQF
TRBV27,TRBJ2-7,ASSPILLAGGTYEQY
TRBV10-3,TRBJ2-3,ATGQGLASTDTQY
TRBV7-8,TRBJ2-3,ASSSFSSTDTQY
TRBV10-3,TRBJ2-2,AISISNTGELF
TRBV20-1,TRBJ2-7,SARHITESYEQY
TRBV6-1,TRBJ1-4,ARPTGTNEKLF
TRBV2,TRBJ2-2,ASSGVAGTGELF
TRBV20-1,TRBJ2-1,SARDRGRSYNEQF
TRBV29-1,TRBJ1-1,SVRDSGRFGAF
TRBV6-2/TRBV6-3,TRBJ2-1,ASSYTRLAGGPYNEQF
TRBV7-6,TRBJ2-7,ASSIKNDRGGYEQY
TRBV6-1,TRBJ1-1,ASSERGGGGGSTEAF
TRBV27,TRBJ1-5,ASKRDTIRPQH
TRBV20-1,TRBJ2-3,SANGLAGTADTQY
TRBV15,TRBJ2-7,ATSRIGTSEQY
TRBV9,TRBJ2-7,ASSVEGQGYEQY
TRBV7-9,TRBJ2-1,ASSPRLAAENYNEQF
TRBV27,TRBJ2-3,ASTPVGKGTDTQY
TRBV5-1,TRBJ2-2,ASSREPNTGELF
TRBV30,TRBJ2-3,AWSWGADTQY
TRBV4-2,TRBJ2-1,ASSQAGGAYNEQF
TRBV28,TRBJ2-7,ASRGDREVYEQY
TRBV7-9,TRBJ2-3,ASSSTGQGALLTGTQY
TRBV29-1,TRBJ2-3,SVRLAGVADTQY
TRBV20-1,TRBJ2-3,SARALAADTQY
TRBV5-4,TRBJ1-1,ASSFGSGTGGTEAF
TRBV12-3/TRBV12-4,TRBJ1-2,ASSLGQGYRGYT
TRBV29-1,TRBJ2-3,SASGTSGMIWVTDTQY
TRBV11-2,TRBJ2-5,ASSVGTSGSRETQY
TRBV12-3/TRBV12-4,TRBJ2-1,ASSSIFGEAV
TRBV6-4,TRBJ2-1,ASSGDSNTNEQF
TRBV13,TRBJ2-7,ASSTRLAGASGEQY
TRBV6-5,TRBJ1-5,ASSSGSNQPQN
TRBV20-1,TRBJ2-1,SARGPTEQF
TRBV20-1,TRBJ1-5,SARASGSASNQPQH
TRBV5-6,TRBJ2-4,ASSLGASGMNVQY
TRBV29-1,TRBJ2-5,SVEEQQGKGTQY
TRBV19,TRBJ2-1,ASSLRGGTPDNEQF
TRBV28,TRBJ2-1,ASSLTGPSYNEQF
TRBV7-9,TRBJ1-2,ASSLTPGGT
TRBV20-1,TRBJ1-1,SADRGLNTEAF
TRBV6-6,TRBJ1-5,ASAGGAGNQPQH
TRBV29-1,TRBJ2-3,SVRLAVGTDTQY